This T cell receptor (beta chain) was captured by sequencing in a study of blood T cell repertoires in COVID-19 (dated by TCRdb to 2020 to 2022). About the investigation overall: The collaborator samples originated in the United States, Italy and Spain and spanned the acute and convalescent phases of COVID-19. The material from the prospective study consisted of cDNA or gDNA derived from T cells, B-cell-depleted T cells, or PBMCs. Deeply sampled blood TCRbeta repertoires from subjects exposed to, actively infected with, or recovered from COVID-19 were included in the dataset. The repertoires were released in a freely available public database intended as a resource for research on the immune response to SARS-CoV-2. The samples were drawn from the first 160 participants of the ongoing ImmuneRACE study and from some 1,300 subjects provided by 6 global collaborators. The sample metadata nearly always contained a de-identified subject ID, COVID-19 status, age in years and sex. Where HLA class I and class II types were available, the types were taken from metadata supplied by the sample provider, not from assay-based typing.

Note on this clone: No cognate antigen has been identified for it. No much larger clone is present one base from it, and per-base qualities are unavailable.

Overall study outcomes, separate from this receptor: How much clinical and demographic metadata was included differed by source and by participant, and the metadata was provided uncurated.

In the prospective study, participants were about 18 to 95 years old, resided in 24 geographic areas of the United States, and were enrolled through a virtual design. In the prospective study, cohorts were assigned on the basis of participant-reported clinical history obtained from a screening survey and a study questionnaire. For ImmuneRACE Cohort 3, a participant was defined as recovered based on two consecutive negative NP/OP PCR tests, clearance by a healthcare professional, or resolution of symptoms. In the prospective study, mobile phlebotomists collected whole blood, serum and a nasopharyngeal or oropharyngeal swab from each participant. Additional blood draws and questionnaires over a roughly two-month period could optionally be provided by prospective study participants. Blood samples from the prospective study were shipped frozen or at room temperature prior to DNA extraction. The immunoSEQ Assay, a bias-controlled multiplex PCR, was used to amplify TCRbeta CDR3 regions from genomic DNA. The paper's processing steps were these. Within the assay, amplification of reference gene primers was used to estimate how many nucleated cells each sample contained. To quantify the absolute abundance of each unique TCRbeta CDR3 rearrangement, sequence reads were collapsed and filtered. For each sample, productive Simpson clonality was calculated as the square root of Simpson's diversity index across productive rearrangements. TCRdb provides this immuneACCESS table in a form limited to in-frame rearrangements. Some clones are lacking; in checked studies, under half of them reflect an unresolved V gene, and why the rest are absent is not known. For V, J and clone size, that table is used; D and trimming come from the DNA. This sample lists about 270,000 clones; 70% to 90% were detected once. 1% of the sample goes to the ten largest clones.

From its cysteine to its phenylalanine, the CDR3 spans 17 amino acids. Only the CDR3 portion is preserved as DNA: 51 bases, with reading frame beginning at the first base. CDR1 and CDR2 are read off the germline V gene (reference sequence) as MNHEY and SMNVEV. A distance of 12 bases separates the germline ends of V and J, which lose 0 bases and 0 bases respectively. This receptor was identified in a woman under 40 who had recovered from COVID-19. The V gene is TRBV27 and the J gene is TRBJ1-5; the D gene is unclear. The sample comprised PBMCs or T cells enriched from blood (not recorded which). The nucleotide sequence reads TGTGCCAGCAGTTTATCGGGCCCTCTGGGTAGCAATCAGCCCCAGCATTTT. Its protein reads: CASSLSGPLGSNQPQHF.